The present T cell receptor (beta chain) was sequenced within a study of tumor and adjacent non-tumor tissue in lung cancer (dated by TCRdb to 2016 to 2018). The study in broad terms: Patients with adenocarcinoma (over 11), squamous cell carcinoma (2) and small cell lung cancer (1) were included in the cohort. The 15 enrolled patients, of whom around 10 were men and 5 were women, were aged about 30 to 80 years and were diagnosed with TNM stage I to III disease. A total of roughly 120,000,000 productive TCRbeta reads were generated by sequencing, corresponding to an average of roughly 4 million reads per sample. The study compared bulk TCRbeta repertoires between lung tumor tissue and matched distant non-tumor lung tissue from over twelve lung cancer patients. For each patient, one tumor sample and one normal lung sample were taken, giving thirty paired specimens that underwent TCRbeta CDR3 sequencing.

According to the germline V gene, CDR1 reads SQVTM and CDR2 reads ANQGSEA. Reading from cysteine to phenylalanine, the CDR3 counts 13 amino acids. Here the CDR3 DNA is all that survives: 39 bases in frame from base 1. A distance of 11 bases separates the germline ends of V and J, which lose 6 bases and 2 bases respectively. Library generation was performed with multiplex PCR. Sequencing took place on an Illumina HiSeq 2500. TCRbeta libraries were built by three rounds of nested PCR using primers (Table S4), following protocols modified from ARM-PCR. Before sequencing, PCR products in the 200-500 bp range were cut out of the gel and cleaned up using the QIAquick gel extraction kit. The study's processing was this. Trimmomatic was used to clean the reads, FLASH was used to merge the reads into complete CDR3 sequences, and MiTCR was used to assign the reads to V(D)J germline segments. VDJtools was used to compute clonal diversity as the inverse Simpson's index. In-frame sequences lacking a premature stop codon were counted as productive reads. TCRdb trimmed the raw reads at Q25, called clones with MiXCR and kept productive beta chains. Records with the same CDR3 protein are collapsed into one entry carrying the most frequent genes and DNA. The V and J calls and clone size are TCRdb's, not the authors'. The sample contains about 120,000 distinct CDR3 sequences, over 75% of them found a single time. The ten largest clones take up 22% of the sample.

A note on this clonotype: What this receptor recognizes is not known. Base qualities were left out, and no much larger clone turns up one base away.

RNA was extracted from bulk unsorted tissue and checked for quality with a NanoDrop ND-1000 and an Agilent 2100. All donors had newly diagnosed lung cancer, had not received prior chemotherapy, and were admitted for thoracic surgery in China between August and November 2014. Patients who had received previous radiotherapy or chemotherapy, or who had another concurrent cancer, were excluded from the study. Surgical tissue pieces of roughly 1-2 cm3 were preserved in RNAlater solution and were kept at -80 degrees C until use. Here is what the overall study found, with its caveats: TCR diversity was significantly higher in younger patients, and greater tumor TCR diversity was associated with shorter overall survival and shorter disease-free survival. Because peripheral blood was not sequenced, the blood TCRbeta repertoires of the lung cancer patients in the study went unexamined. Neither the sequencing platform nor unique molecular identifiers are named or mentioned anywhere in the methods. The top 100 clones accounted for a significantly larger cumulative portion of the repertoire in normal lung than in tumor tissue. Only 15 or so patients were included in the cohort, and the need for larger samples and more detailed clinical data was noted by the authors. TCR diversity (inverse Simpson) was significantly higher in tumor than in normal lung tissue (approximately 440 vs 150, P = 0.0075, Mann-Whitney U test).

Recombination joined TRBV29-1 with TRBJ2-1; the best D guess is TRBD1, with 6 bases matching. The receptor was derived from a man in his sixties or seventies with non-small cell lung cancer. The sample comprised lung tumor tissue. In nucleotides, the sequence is TGCAGCGTCGAGGGGGTCCCCTACAATGAGCAGTTCTTC. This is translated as CSVEGVPYNEQFF.